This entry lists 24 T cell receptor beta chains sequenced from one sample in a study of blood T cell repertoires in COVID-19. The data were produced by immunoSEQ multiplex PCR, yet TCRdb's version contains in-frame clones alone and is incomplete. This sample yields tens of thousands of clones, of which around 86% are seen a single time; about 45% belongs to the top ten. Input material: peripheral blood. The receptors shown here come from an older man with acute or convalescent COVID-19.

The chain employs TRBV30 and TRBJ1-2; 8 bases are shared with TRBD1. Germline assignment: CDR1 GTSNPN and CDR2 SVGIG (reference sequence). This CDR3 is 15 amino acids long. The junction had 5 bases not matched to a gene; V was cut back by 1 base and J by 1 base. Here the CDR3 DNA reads TGTGCCTGGAGTGAGCAGACAGGGGTTAACTATGGCTACACCTTC. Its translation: CAWSEQTGVNYGYTF. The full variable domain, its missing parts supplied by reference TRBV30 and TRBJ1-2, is SQTIHQWPATLVQPVGSPLSLECTVEGTSNPNLYWYRQAAGRGLQLLFYSVGIGQISSEVPQNLSASRPQDRQFILSSKKLLLSDSGFYLCAWSEQTGVNYGYTFGSGTRLTVV.

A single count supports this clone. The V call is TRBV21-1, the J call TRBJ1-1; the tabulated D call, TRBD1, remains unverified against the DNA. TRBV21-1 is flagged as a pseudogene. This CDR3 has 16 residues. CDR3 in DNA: TGTGCCAGCAGCCCCCGGGGCCAGGGGGCGAACACTGAAGCTTTCTTT. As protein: CASSPRGQGANTEAFF.

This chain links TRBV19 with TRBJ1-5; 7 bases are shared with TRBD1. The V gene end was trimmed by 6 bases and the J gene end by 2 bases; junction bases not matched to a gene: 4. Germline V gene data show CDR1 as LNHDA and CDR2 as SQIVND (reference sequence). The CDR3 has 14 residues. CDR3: CASRGDRGNQPQHF. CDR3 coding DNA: TGTGCCAGTAGGGGGGACAGAGGCAATCAGCCCCAGCATTTT.

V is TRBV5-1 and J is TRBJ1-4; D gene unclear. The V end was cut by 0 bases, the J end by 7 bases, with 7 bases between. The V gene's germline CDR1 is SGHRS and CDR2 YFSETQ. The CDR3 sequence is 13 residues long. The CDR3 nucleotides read TGCGCCAGCAGCTTGGAGACATCTGAAAAACTGTTTTTT. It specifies CASSLETSEKLFF.

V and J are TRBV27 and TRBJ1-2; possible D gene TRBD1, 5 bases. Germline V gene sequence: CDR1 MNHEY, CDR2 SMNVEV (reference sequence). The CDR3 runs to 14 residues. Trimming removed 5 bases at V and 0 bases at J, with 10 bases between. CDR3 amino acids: CASSRGPPNYGYTF. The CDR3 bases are TGTGCCAGCAGTAGGGGCCCCCCTAACTATGGCTACACCTTC.

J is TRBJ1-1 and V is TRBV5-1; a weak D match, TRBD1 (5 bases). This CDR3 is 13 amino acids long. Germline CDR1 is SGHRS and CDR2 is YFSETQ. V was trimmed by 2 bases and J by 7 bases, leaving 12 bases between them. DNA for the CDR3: TGCGCCAGCAGCTTATTCGCGACAGATGAAGCTTTCTTT. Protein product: CASSLFATDEAFF.

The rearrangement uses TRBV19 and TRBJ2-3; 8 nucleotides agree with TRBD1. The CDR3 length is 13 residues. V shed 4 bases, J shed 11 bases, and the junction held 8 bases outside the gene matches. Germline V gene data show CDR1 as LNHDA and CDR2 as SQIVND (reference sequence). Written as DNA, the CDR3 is TGTGCCAGTAGTAACCCGGACAGGGTAGGGCAGTATTTT. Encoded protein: CASSNPDRVGQYF. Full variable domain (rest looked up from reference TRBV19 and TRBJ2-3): DGGITQSPKYLFRKEGQNVTLSCEQNLNHDAMYWYRQDPGQGLRLIYYSQIVNDFQKGDIAEGYSVSREKKESFPLTVTSAQKNPTAFYLCASSNPDRVGQYFGPGTRLTVL.

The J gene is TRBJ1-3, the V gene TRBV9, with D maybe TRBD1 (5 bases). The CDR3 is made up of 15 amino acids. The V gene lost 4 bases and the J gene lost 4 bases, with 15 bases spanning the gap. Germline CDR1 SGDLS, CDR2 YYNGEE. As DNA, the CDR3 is TGTGCCAGCAGCTCGTTGGAGGGGAAGGGAAACACCATATATTTT. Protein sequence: CASSSLEGKGNTIYF.

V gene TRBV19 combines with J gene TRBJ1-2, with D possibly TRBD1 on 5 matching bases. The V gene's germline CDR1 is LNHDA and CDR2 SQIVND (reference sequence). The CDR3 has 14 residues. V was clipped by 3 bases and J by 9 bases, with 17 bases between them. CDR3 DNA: TGTGCCAGTAGTATTGTTGAGACAGCGTCTCGCTACACCTTC. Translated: CASSIVETASRYTF.

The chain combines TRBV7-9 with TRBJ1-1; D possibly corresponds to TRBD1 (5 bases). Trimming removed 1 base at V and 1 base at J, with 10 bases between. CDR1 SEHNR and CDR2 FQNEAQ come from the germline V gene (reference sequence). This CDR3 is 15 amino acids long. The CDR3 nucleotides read TGTGCCAGCAGCTTAGGTCGGGGGAGGAACACTGAAGCTTTCTTT. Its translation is CASSLGRGRNTEAFF.

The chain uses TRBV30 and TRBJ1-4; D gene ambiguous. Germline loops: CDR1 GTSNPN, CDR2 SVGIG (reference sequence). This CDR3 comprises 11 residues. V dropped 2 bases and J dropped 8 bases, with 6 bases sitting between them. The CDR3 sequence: CAWSIREKLFF. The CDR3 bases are TGTGCCTGGAGTATCAGAGAAAAACTGTTTTTT. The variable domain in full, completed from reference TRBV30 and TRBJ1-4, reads SQTIHQWPATLVQPVGSPLSLECTVEGTSNPNLYWYRQAAGRGLQLLFYSVGIGQISSEVPQNLSASRPQDRQFILSSKKLLLSDSGFYLCAWSIREKLFFGSGTQLSVL.

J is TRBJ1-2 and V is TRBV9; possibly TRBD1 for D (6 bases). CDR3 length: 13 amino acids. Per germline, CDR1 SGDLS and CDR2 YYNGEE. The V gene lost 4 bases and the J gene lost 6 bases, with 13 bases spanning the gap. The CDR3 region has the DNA TGTGCCAGCAGCACCCTCGGGACACATGGCTACACCTTC. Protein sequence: CASSTLGTHGYTF.

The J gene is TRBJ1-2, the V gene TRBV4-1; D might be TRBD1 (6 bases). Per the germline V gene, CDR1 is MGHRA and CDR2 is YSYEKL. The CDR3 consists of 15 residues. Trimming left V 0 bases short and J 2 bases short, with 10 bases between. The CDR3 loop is CASSQDSQGNYGYTF. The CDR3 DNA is TGCGCCAGCAGCCAAGATAGTCAGGGGAACTATGGCTACACCTTC.

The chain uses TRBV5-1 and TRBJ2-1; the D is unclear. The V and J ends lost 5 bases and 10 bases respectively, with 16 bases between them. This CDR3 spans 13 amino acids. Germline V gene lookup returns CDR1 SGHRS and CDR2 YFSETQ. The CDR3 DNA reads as TGCGCCAGCAGTGATTCTAGGTTGTGGGAGCAGTTCTTC. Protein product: CASSDSRLWEQFF.

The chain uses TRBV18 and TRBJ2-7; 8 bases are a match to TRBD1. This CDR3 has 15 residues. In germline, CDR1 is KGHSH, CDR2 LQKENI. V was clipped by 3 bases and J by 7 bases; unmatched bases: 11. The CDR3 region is CASSPGDRWRGEQYF. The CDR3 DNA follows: TGTGCCAGCTCACCTGGGGACAGGTGGCGGGGTGAGCAGTACTTC. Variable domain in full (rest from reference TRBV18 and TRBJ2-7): NAGVMQNPRHLVRRRGQEARLRCSPMKGHSHVYWYRQLPEEGLKFMVYLQKENIIDESGMPKERFSAEFPKEGPSILRIQQVVRGDSAAYFCASSPGDRWRGEQYFGPGTRLTVT.

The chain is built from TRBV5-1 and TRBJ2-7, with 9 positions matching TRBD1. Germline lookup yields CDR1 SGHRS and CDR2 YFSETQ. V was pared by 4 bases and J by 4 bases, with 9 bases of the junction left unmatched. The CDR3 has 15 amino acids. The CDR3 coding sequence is TGCGCCAGCAGCGCTACGGACAGGGGATTTTACGAGCAGTACTTC. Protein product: CASSATDRGFYEQYF.

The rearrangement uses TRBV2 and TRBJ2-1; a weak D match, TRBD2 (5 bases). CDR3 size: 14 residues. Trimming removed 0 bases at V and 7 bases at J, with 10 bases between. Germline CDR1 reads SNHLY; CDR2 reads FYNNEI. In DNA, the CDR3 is TGTGCCAGCAGTGAAGCCGGGATTTGGAATGAGCAGTTCTTC. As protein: CASSEAGIWNEQFF. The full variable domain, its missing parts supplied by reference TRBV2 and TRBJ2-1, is EPEVTQTPSHQVTQMGQEVILRCVPISNHLYFYWYRQILGQKVEFLVSFYNNEISEKSEIFDDQFSVERPDGSNFTLKIRSTKLEDSAMYFCASSEAGIWNEQFFGPGTRLTVL.

The CDR3 loop reads CASSWGQGSYNEQFF. The CDR3, as DNA: TGTGCCAGCAGCTGGGGACAGGGCTCCTACAATGAGCAGTTCTTC. The V and J genes are TRBV3-1 (or the pseudogene TRBV3-2) and TRBJ2-1; 9 bases agree with TRBD1. V trimming: 5 bases; J trimming: 0 bases; junction bases outside the gene matches: 2. Germline V lookup: CDR1 LGHDT, CDR2 YNNKEL (reference sequence). The CDR3 runs to 15 residues.

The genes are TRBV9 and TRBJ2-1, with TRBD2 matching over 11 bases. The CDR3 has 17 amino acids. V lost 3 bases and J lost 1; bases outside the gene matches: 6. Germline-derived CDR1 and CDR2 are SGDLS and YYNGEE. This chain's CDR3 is CASSAGSGRASYNEQFF. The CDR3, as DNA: TGTGCCAGCAGCGCGGGTAGCGGGAGGGCGTCCTACAATGAGCAGTTCTTC.

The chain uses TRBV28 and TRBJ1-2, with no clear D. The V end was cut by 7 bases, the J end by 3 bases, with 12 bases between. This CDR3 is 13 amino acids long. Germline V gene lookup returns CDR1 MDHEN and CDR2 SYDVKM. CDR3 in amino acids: CASTTSPYYGYTF. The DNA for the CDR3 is TGTGCCAGCACGACTTCCCCTTACTATGGCTACACCTTC.

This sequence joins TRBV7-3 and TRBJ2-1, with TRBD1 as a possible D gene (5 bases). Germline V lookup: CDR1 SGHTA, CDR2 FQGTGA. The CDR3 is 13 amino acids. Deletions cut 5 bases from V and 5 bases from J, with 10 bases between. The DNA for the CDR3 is TGTGCCAGCAGCCTGGACATTAACAATGAGCAGTTCTTC. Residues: CASSLDINNEQFF.

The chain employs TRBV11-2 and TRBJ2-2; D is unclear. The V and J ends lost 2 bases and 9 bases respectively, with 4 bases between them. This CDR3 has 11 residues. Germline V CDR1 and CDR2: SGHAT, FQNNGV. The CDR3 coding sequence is TGTGCCAGCAGCTTATCCTGGGAGCTGTTTTTT. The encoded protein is CASSLSWELFF.

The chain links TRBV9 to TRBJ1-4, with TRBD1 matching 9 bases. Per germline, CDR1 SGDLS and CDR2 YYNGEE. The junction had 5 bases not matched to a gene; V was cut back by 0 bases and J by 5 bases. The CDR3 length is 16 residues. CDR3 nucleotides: TGTGCCAGCAGCGTAGCGTCCGGGACAGGGAATGAAAAACTGTTTTTT. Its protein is CASSVASGTGNEKLFF.

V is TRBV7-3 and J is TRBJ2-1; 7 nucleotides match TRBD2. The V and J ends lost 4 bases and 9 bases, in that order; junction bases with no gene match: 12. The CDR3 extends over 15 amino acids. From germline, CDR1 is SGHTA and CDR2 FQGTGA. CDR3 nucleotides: TGTGCCAGCAGCTCGACTAGCAGGCTTCAGGGTGAGCAGTTCTTC. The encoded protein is CASSSTSRLQGEQFF.